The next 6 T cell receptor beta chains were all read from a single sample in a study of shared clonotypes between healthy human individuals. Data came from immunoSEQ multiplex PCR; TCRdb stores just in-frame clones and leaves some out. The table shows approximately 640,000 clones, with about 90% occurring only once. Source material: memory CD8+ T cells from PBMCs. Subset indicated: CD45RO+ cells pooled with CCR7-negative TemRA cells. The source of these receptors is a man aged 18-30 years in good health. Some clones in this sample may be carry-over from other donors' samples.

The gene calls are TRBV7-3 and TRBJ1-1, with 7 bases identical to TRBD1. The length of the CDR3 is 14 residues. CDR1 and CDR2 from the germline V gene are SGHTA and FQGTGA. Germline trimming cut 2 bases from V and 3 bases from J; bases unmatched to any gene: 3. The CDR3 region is CASSLDRVYTEAFF. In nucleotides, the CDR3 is TGTGCCAGCAGCTTAGACAGGGTGTACACTGAAGCTTTCTTT.

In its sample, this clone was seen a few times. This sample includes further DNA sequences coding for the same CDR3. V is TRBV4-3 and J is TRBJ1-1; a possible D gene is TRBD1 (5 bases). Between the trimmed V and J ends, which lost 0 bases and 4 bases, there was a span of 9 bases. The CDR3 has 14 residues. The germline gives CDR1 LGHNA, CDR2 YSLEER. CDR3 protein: CASSQDLGGTEAFF. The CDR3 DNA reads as TGCGCCAGCAGCCAAGACTTGGGGGGCACTGAAGCTTTCTTT.

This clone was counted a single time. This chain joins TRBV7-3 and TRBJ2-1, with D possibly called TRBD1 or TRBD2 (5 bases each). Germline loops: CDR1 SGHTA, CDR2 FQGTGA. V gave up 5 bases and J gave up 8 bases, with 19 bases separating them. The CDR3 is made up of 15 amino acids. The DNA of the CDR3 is TGTGCCAGCAGCCCGCCCGGGAAAAAAGGGGATGAGCAGTTCTTC. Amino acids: CASSPPGKKGDEQFF.

The CDR3 DNA is TGCGCCAGCAGCCAAGCGGCAGGGAGCTCCTACGAGCAGTACTTC. Translating gives CASSQAAGSSYEQYF. The chain recombines TRBV4-3 with TRBJ2-7; D possibly uses TRBD1 or TRBD2 (5 bases each). V lost 1 base, J lost 0 bases, and 10 bases lay in between. This CDR3 is 15 amino acids long. Germline-derived CDR1 and CDR2 are LGHNA and YSLEER.

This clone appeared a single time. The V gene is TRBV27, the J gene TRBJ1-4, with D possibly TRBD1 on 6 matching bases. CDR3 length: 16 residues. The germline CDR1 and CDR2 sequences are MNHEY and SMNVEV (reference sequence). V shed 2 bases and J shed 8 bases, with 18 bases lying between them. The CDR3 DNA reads TGTGCCAGCAGTTTAATACTCACAGGGATTGAAGAAAAACTGTTTTTT. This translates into CASSLILTGIEEKLFF.

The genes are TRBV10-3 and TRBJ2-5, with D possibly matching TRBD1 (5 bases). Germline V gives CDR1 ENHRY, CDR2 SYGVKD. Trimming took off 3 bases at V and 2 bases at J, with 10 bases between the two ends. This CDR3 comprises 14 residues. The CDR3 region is CAISDRPGQETQYF. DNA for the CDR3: TGTGCCATCAGTGATAGGCCAGGGCAAGAGACCCAGTACTTC.